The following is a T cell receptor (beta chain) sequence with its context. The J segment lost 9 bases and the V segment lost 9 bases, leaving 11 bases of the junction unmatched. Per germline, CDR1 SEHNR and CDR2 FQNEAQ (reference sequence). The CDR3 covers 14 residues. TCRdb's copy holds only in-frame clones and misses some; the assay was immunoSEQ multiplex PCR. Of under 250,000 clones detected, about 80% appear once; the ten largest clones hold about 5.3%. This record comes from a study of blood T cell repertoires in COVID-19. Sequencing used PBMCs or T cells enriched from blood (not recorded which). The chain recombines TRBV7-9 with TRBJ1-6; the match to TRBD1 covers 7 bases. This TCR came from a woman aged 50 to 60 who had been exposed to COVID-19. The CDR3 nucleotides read TGTGCCAGTGGGACAGAAACTCTTAGTTCACCCCTCCACTTT. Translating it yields CASGTETLSSPLHF. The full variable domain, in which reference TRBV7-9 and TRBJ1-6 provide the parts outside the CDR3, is DTGVSQNPRHKITKRGQNVTFRCDPISEHNRLYWYRQTLGQGPEFLTYFQNEAQLEKSRLLSDRFSAERPKGSFSTLEIQRTEQGDSAMYLCASGTETLSSPLHFGNGTRLTVT.